Included here is one TCR beta chain sequence, with context. What it binds is unknown. This specimen belongs to a study of CD8 T cells in Susac syndrome. Overall study findings and caveats: As acknowledged by the study, its TCR sequencing and HLA analysis included a relatively small number of individuals.

CDR3 size: 12 residues. V shed 2 bases and J shed 8 bases, with 12 bases lying between them. Germline V gives CDR1 SQVTM, CDR2 ANQGSEA. RNA, at about 0.5 to 1 ug, was reverse transcribed with random hexamers. Amplification of the TCR beta CDR3 was carried out by immunoSEQ multiplex PCR, which spanned a total of 54 Vbeta and 13 Jbeta segments. TCRdb used MiXCR to reprocess the immunoSEQ multiplex PCR reads, holding one entry per CDR3 protein. The repertoire holds hundreds of thousands of distinct CDR3 sequences, about 93% seen once, with 0.07% to 0.09% in the top ten. The sequence came from a human donor with multiple sclerosis. The chain links TRBV29-1 to TRBJ1-2, with D hard to call. Sequenced: CD4+ T cells from PBMCs. CDR3 protein: CSVELTGGGYTF. The CDR3 nucleotides are TGCAGCGTTGAATTAACGGGAGGGGGCTACACCTTC.